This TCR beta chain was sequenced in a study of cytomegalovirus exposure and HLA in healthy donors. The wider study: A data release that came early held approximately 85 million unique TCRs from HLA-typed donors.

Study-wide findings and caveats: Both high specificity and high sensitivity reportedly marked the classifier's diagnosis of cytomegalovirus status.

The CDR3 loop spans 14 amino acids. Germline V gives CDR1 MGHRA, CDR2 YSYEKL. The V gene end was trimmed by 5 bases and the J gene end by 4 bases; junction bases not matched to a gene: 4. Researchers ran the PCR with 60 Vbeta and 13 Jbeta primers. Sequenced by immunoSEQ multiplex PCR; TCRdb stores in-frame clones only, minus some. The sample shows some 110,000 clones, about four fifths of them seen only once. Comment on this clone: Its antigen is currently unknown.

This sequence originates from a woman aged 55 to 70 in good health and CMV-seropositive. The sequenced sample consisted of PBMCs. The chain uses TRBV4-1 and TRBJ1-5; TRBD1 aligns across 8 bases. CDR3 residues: CASSVRQGNQPQHF. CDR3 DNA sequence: TGCGCCAGCAGCGTCCGACAGGGGAATCAGCCCCAGCATTTT.